The 3 T cell receptor beta chains given below trace back to one sample, sequenced in a study of chemoradiotherapy in HPV16-positive cancers. Method: immunoSEQ multiplex PCR; TCRdb's copy keeps in-frame clones and lacks some. The data show about 1,400 clones, 86% seen once. The starting material was tumor tissue, obtained from a patient who underwent chemoradiotherapy. These receptors came from a human donor with HPV-associated anogenital cancer.

This clone was picked up one time. V is TRBV7-9 and J is TRBJ2-1; tentative D call: TRBD2 (6 bases). Germline V gene sequence: CDR1 SEHNR, CDR2 FQNEAQ (reference sequence). The CDR3 is 12 residues long. Trimming left V 3 bases short and J 10 bases short, with 10 bases between. CDR3 DNA: TGTGCCAGCAGCTTTTGGGGGGTGGAGCAGTTCTTC. This translates into CASSFWGVEQFF. The variable domain in full, with the rest retrieved from reference TRBV7-9 and TRBJ2-1, is DTGVSQNPRHKITKRGQNVTFRCDPISEHNRLYWYRQTLGQGPEFLTYFQNEAQLEKSRLLSDRFSAERPKGSFSTLEIQRTEQGDSAMYLCASSFWGVEQFFGPGTRLTVL.

V and J are TRBV21-1 and TRBJ1-4; TRBD1, as called in the table, went unchecked against the DNA. TRBV21-1 is a known pseudogene. This CDR3 region has 19 residues. CDR3 region: CASSPGDRPFAATNEKLFF. CDR3 DNA: TGTGCCAGCAGCCCCGGGGACAGGCCATTTGCCGCAACTAATGAAAAACTGTTTTTT.

This sequence joins TRBV6-6 and TRBJ2-7; 8 nucleotides align to TRBD1. The ends lost 6 bases at V and 9 bases at J; junction bases unmatched: 16. The CDR3 is made up of 15 amino acids. Looked up from germline, CDR1 is MNHNY and CDR2 is SVGAGI (reference sequence). The CDR3: CASSAPALTGAAQYF. In DNA, the CDR3 is TGTGCCAGCAGCGCTCCGGCACTGACAGGGGCTGCGCAGTACTTC.